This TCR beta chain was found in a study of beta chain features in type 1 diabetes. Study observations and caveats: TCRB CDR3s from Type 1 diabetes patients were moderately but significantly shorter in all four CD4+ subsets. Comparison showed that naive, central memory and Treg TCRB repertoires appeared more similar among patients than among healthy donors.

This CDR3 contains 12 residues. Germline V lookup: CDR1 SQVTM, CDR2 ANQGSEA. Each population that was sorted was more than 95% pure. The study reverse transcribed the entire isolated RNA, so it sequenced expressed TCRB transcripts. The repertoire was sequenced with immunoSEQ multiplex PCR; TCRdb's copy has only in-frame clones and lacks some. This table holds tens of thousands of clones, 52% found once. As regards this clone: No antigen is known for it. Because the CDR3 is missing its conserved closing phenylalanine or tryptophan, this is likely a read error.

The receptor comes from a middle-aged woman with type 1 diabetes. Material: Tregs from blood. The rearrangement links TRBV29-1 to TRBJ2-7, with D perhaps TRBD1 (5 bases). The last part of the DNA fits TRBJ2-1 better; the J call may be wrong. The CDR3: CSVDRSRTEQFL. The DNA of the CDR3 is TGCAGCGTTGATCGAAGTCGGACAGAGCAGTTCCTC.